The next 25 T cell receptor beta chains were all read from a single sample in a study of beta chain features in type 1 diabetes. Reverse transcription of all isolated RNA meant that expressed TCRB transcripts were sequenced. Assay used: immunoSEQ multiplex PCR; TCRdb lists only in-frame clones, some missing. This table holds some 500,000 clones, 10% to 12% found once. Material: naive CD4+ T cells from blood. The receptors derive from a woman in her late teens or twenties in good health.

The chain couples TRBV7-2 to TRBJ1-1; the D is unclear. CDR1 is SGHTA, CDR2 FQGNSA, per germline. Trimming left V 3 bases short and J 0 bases short, with 11 bases between. This CDR3 spans 15 amino acids. The CDR3 DNA reads as TGTGCCAGCAGCTTTGTAGCGGGAGTGAACACTGAAGCTTTCTTT. Amino acid sequence: CASSFVAGVNTEAFF.

This clone was seen more than once but under ten times. The chain recombines TRBV4-3 with TRBJ2-7; 10 nucleotides agree with TRBD2. The CDR3 length is 15 residues. V shed 4 bases and J 1 base; nucleotides not matched to a gene: 4. Germline V gene sequence: CDR1 LGHNA, CDR2 YSLEER. CDR3 sequence reads: CASSLNSGGSYEQYF. DNA of the CDR3: TGCGCCAGCAGCCTAAATAGCGGGGGGTCCTACGAGCAGTACTTC.

V usage is TRBV19 and J usage is TRBJ2-1; 7 bases match TRBD1. CDR1 and CDR2 (germline): LNHDA, SQIVND (reference sequence). CDR3 length: 15 residues. J gave up 4 bases and V 2 bases, and 5 bases lay outside the gene matches. CDR3 loop: CASSILRDSYNEQFF. The CDR3 DNA reads as TGTGCCAGTAGTATACTCCGGGACAGTTACAATGAGCAGTTCTTC.

This clone came up a few times. The rearrangement links TRBV10-3 to TRBJ1-1; tentative D call: TRBD1 (5 bases). Trimming shortened V by 7 bases and J by 8 bases, and 20 bases separated the two germline ends. Per the germline V gene, CDR1 is ENHRY and CDR2 is SYGVKD. The CDR3 contains 14 residues. The CDR3 sequence is CAINPRQGSSEAFF. Written as DNA, the CDR3 is TGTGCCATCAACCCTCGGCAGGGATCATCCGAAGCTTTCTTT.

This clone was counted a few times. This chain connects TRBV5-4 to TRBJ2-5, with no clear D. Trimming left V 3 bases short and J 0 bases short, with 9 bases between. Germline CDR1 is SGHNT and CDR2 is YYREEE (reference sequence). This CDR3 region has 14 residues. The DNA of the CDR3 is TGTGCCAGCAGCTCGTCAGCGTACCAAGAGACCCAGTACTTC. Its protein product is CASSSSAYQETQYF.

This clone appeared a few times. This sequence joins TRBV7-3 and TRBJ2-1, with 11 bases lining up with TRBD2. The CDR3 covers 16 residues. Germline values: CDR1 SGHTA, CDR2 FQGTGA. The J segment lost 4 bases and the V segment lost 3 bases, leaving 5 bases of the junction unmatched. CDR3 DNA sequence: TGTGCCAGCAGCTTTGTTGGGACTAGCGGTTACAATGAGCAGTTCTTC. As protein: CASSFVGTSGYNEQFF.

This clone was seen a few times. V gene TRBV7-2 combines with J gene TRBJ2-7; the match to TRBD1 covers 7 bases. Germline CDR1 SGHTA, CDR2 FQGNSA. J gave up 5 bases and V 0 bases, and 4 bases lay outside the gene matches. The CDR3 extends over 14 amino acids. CDR3 DNA sequence: TGTGCCAGCAGCTTAGCAGGGGGCCGTAACGAGCAGTACTTC. Translated: CASSLAGGRNEQYF.

This sequence joins TRBV19 and TRBJ1-2; D gene uncertain. Trimming left V 3 bases short and J 3 bases short, with 17 bases between. The length of the CDR3 is 16 residues. Germline V lookup: CDR1 LNHDA, CDR2 SQIVND (reference sequence). The DNA of the CDR3 is TGTGCCAGTAGTATCGGGCGGGAGCTTCGGTACTATGGCTACACCTTC. Translating gives CASSIGRELRYYGYTF. The complete variable domain, with remaining parts taken from reference TRBV19 and TRBJ1-2, reads DGGITQSPKYLFRKEGQNVTLSCEQNLNHDAMYWYRQDPGQGLRLIYYSQIVNDFQKGDIAEGYSVSREKKESFPLTVTSAQKNPTAFYLCASSIGRELRYYGYTFGSGTRLTVV.

The chain is built from TRBV20-1 and TRBJ1-1; a possible D gene is TRBD1 (5 bases). V lost 3 bases and J lost 8, with 10 bases in between. Germline V gene data show CDR1 as DFQATT and CDR2 as SNEGSKA (reference sequence). The CDR3 sequence is 11 residues long. CDR3 sequence (DNA): TGCAGTGCTAGGCCTCGGGGGGAAGCTTTCTTT. This codes for CSARPRGEAFF.

The chain joins TRBV28 to TRBJ1-3, with 11 bases matching TRBD1. The CDR3 length is 17 residues. V lost 1 base, J lost 3 bases, and 5 bases stayed unmatched. CDR1 is MDHEN, CDR2 SYDVKM, per germline. DNA for the CDR3: TGTGCCAGCAGTTTATCTGTTGGGACAGGGGGTGGAAACACCATATATTTT. Translating gives CASSLSVGTGGGNTIYF. The full variable domain, with the rest looked up from reference TRBV28 and TRBJ1-3, is DVKVTQSSRYLVKRTGEKVFLECVQDMDHENMFWYRQDPGLGLRLIYFSYDVKMKEKGDIPEGYSVSREKKERFSLILESASTNQTSMYLCASSLSVGTGGGNTIYFGEGSWLTVV.

This clone occurred a few times. The genes are TRBV9 and TRBJ2-5; TRBD1 matches 8 bases. CDR1 and CDR2 (germline): SGDLS, YYNGEE. The V and J ends lost 3 bases and 2 bases, in that order; junction bases with no gene match: 3. CDR3 length: 14 amino acids. In nucleotides, the CDR3 is TGTGCCAGCAGCGACCGGACAGGGCAAGAGACCCAGTACTTC. It encodes CASSDRTGQETQYF.

This chain connects TRBV9 to TRBJ2-7; TRBD2 matches 10 bases. V lost 0 bases and J lost 5; bases outside the gene matches: 11. Germline V gene lookup returns CDR1 SGDLS and CDR2 YYNGEE. The CDR3 contains 17 residues. DNA of the CDR3: TGTGCCAGCAGCGTAGACGGGCGAGCGGGAGGGCCCCACGAGCAGTACTTC. Its protein is CASSVDGRAGGPHEQYF.

This clone was observed many times. The rearrangement links TRBV2 to TRBJ1-2; D is undetermined. The length of the CDR3 is 12 residues. The germline V gene encodes CDR1 SNHLY and CDR2 FYNNEI. V lost 10 bases and J lost 5, with 14 bases in between. The CDR3 loop is CATQSRRYGYTF. The CDR3 nucleotides are TGTGCCACACAGTCGCGGCGATATGGCTACACCTTC.

V usage is TRBV30 and J usage is TRBJ2-7, with D possibly matching TRBD2 (6 bases). V lost 2 bases to trimming and J lost 4 bases, with 15 bases between them. Germline CDR1 reads GTSNPN; CDR2 reads SVGIG (reference sequence). The CDR3 contains 14 residues. The CDR3 region is CAWSPLGGAYEQYF. The CDR3 DNA follows: TGTGCCTGGAGTCCCCTAGGAGGGGCGTACGAGCAGTACTTC.

The chain couples TRBV28 to TRBJ1-5; D is possibly TRBD1 (6 bases). Trimming left V 4 bases short and J 4 bases short, with 14 bases between. Per germline, CDR1 MDHEN and CDR2 SYDVKM. This CDR3 has 15 amino acids. The CDR3 reads CASSYVGGRNQPQHF. CDR3 coding DNA: TGTGCCAGCAGTTATGTGGGGGGCAGGAATCAGCCCCAGCATTTT.

The chain employs TRBV28 and TRBJ2-5; 10 positions agree with TRBD2. V lost 4 bases and J lost 5; bases outside the gene matches: 7. The germline CDR1 and CDR2 sequences are MDHEN and SYDVKM. CDR3 length: 15 residues. CDR3 in amino acids: CASSWELAGPETQYF. The CDR3 DNA reads TGTGCCAGCAGTTGGGAACTAGCGGGGCCCGAGACCCAGTACTTC.

This clone appeared a few times. This rearrangement joins TRBV4-2 to TRBJ2-1, with D perhaps given as TRBD1 or TRBD2 (5 bases each). This CDR3 region has 14 residues. CDR1 LGHNA and CDR2 YNFKEQ come from the germline V gene. Trimming took off 3 bases at V and 6 bases at J, with 12 bases between the two ends. The CDR3 loop is CASSQSREFNEQFF. The CDR3, as DNA: TGTGCCAGCAGCCAGTCCAGGGAGTTCAATGAGCAGTTCTTC.

This chain uses TRBV7-2 with TRBJ2-7, with TRBD2 identical over 8 bases. The CDR3 runs to 16 residues. Germline assignment: CDR1 SGHTA and CDR2 FQGNSA. The V and J ends lost 6 bases and 3 bases, in that order; junction bases with no gene match: 13. The CDR3 sequence is CASRLLPGLGGYEQYF. CDR3 DNA sequence: TGTGCCAGCAGATTACTCCCGGGACTAGGTGGCTACGAGCAGTACTTC. Filled out from reference TRBV7-2 and TRBJ2-7, the complete variable domain reads GAGVSQSPSNKVTEKGKDVELRCDPISGHTALYWYRQSLGQGLEFLIYFQGNSAPDKSGLPSDRFSAERTGGSVSTLTIQRTQQEDSAVYLCASRLLPGLGGYEQYFGPGTRLTVT.

This clone was found a few times. The gene calls are TRBV30 and TRBJ2-7, with 10 bases matching TRBD1. CDR3 length: 13 residues. The germline V gene has CDR1 GTSNPN and CDR2 SVGIG (reference sequence). Trimming at V came to 5 bases and at J to 6 bases, leaving 7 bases not matched to a gene. CDR3 DNA: TGTGCCTGGTCGACAGGGGGCTTACGCGAGCAGTACTTC. It specifies CAWSTGGLREQYF.

V gene TRBV15 combines with J gene TRBJ2-7; D possibly corresponds to TRBD1 (5 bases). Deletions cut 2 bases from V and 3 bases from J, with 5 bases between. CDR3 length: 12 amino acids. CDR1 LNHNV and CDR2 YYDKDF come from the germline V gene (reference sequence). The CDR3 loop is CATSRQGYEQYV. CDR3 nucleotide sequence: TGTGCCACCAGCAGACAGGGCTACGAGCAGTACGTC.

The chain joins TRBV2 to TRBJ2-1, with D maybe TRBD1 (7 bases). CDR1 and CDR2 (germline): SNHLY, FYNNEI. The ends were cut back, 7 bases at V and 10 bases at J, with 20 bases in the middle. The CDR3 has 14 amino acids. In DNA, the CDR3 is TGTGCCAGCAAAAACGGAGGGGGCGCGTACGAGCAGTTCTTC. It codes for CASKNGGGAYEQFF.

This clone was picked up many times. This chain connects TRBV12-5 to TRBJ2-7; D gene unclear. V lost 1 base to trimming and J lost 3 bases, with 4 bases between them. The V gene's germline CDR1 is LGHNT and CDR2 FRNRAP. This CDR3 has 12 residues. The CDR3 here is CASGLGHYEQYF. The CDR3 nucleotides are TGTGCTAGTGGTTTGGGCCACTACGAGCAGTACTTC.

This clone was picked up a small number of times. V gene TRBV7-9 combines with J gene TRBJ2-1, with TRBD1 as a possible D gene (6 bases). This CDR3 has 16 residues. CDR1 SEHNR and CDR2 FQNEAQ come from the germline V gene (reference sequence). V lost 4 bases and J 4 bases, leaving 17 bases between the germline ends. CDR3 sequence (DNA): TGTGCCAGCAGCTCCAGGGGTCTTCCTCCGTACAATGAGCAGTTCTTC. Encoded protein: CASSSRGLPPYNEQFF.

This clone was counted only a few times. V usage is TRBV6-5 and J usage is TRBJ2-7; a possible D gene is TRBD1 (7 bases). The V gene lost 6 bases and the J gene lost 0 bases, with 9 bases spanning the gap. There are 13 residues in the CDR3. Germline CDR1 is MNHEY and CDR2 is SVGAGI. Written as DNA, the CDR3 is TGTGCCAGCAGGCGGGACAGCTCCTACGAGCAGTACTTC. It is translated as CASRRDSSYEQYF.

This clone was seen a handful of times. V is TRBV7-3 and J is TRBJ2-6; D remains ambiguous. Trimming removed 7 bases from V and 0 bases from J, with 7 bases in between. This CDR3 is 14 amino acids long. Germline assignment: CDR1 SGHTA and CDR2 FQGTGA. CDR3 amino acids: CASTNTSGANVLTF. In DNA form, the CDR3 reads TGTGCCAGCACCAACACCTCTGGGGCCAACGTCCTGACTTTC. Full variable domain (missing parts from reference TRBV7-3 and TRBJ2-6): GAGVSQTPSNKVTEKGKYVELRCDPISGHTALYWYRQSLGQGPEFLIYFQGTGAADDSGLPNDRFFAVRPEGSVSTLKIQRTERGDSAVYLCASTNTSGANVLTFGAGSRLTVL.